This is a list of T cell receptor beta chains from one sample in a study of blood T cell repertoires in COVID-19. Using immunoSEQ multiplex PCR, the repertoire was profiled, and TCRdb retains in-frame clones only, with some absent. In the table there are some 250,000 clones, 75% to 90% of which are singletons. What was sequenced was peripheral blood. Receptors originate from a woman aged 25 to 45 who had recovered from COVID-19. Each CDR3 is given with its conserved first and last residue. Each record gives: D gene, clone size, V gene, J gene, CDR3 DNA, CDR3 protein. D genes are given only for firm matches. Size is stated for part of the rows, as once, few or many counts, or as a class when the clone is expanded.

.	.	TRBV21-1	TRBJ2-7	TGTGCCAGCAGCAAAGATTCCCCCTCCACAGGGTCCTACGAGCAGTACTTC	CASSKDSPSTGSYEQYF
TRBD2	once	TRBV9	TRBJ2-7	TGTGCCAGCAGCGTGGGACTAGCGGGGGGCACCTACGAGCAGTACTTC	CASSVGLAGGTYEQYF
.	once	TRBV30	TRBJ1-1	TGTGCCTGGAGTGTAGAGCAGAACACTGAAGCTTTCTTT	CAWSVEQNTEAFF
.	.	TRBV25-1	TRBJ1-1	TGTGCCAGCAGTGCCTCCGGTGGCCGGAGCACTGAAGCTTTCTTT	CASSASGGRSTEAFF
.	.	TRBV7-6	TRBJ2-2	TGTGCCAGCAGCTTAGATTCCGGGGTAGCCACCGGGGAGCTGTTTTTT	CASSLDSGVATGELFF
.	few	TRBV11-2	TRBJ2-7	TGTGCCAGCAGTCGTGACAGCTCCTACGAGCAGTACTTC	CASSRDSSYEQYF
TRBD1	.	TRBV19	TRBJ1-5	TGTGCCAGTAGTCCAGGGACAGGAGACAATCAGCCCCAGCATTTT	CASSPGTGDNQPQHF
TRBD1	.	TRBV10-3	TRBJ2-5	TGTGCCATCAAGGGGACAGGGGGACTCCAAGAGACCCAGTACTTC	CAIKGTGGLQETQYF
.	.	TRBV7-3	TRBJ2-3	TGTGCCAGCAGCCATGGGAGGGGGGCAGATACGCAGTATTTT	CASSHGRGADTQYF
TRBD2	.	TRBV24-1	TRBJ2-6	TGTGCCAATCTAGCGGGGAAAAGCTCTGGGGCCAACGTCCTGACTTTC	CANLAGKSSGANVLTF
TRBD1	.	TRBV10-3	TRBJ2-7	TGTGCCATCAGTGCACCCGGGACAGGGGTCTACGAGCAGTACTTC	CAISAPGTGVYEQYF
TRBD1	.	TRBV7-2	TRBJ1-2	TGTGCCAGCAGCCCAACGACAGGGGGCCAAGGCTACACCTTC	CASSPTTGGQGYTF
TRBD1	.	TRBV28	TRBJ2-7	TGTGCCAGCAGTCGGGACAGGGGGACCTACGAGCAGTACTTC	CASSRDRGTYEQYF
.	once	TRBV5-1	TRBJ1-1	TGCGCCAGCAGCTTGGTGTCTAGGGAGAGCACTGAAGCTTTCTTT	CASSLVSRESTEAFF
.	once	TRBV7-9	TRBJ2-1	TGTGCCAGCAGCTCCCTAAAGAATGAGCAGTTCTTC	CASSSLKNEQFF
.	.	TRBV20-1	TRBJ1-4	TGCAGTGCTAGTCGCGGATTCAATGAAAAACTGTTTTTT	CSASRGFNEKLFF
TRBD2	.	TRBV18	TRBJ2-1	TGTGCCAGCTCTCCTCGGACTAGCGGGGGGAATGAGCAGTTCTTC	CASSPRTSGGNEQFF
.	few	TRBV6-6	TRBJ2-7	TGTGCCAGCAGTTCGGTCGAGCAGTACTTC	CASSSVEQYF
.	.	TRBV4-1	TRBJ2-1	TGCGCCAGCAGCCAAGATCCGTTCGGGTCCTACAATGAGCAGTTCTTC	CASSQDPFGSYNEQFF
TRBD1	.	TRBV30	TRBJ1-1	TGTGCCTGGATCTATTACCGGGACAGGGGACTCATGGAGACTGAAGCTTTCTTT	CAWIYYRDRGLMETEAFF
.	.	TRBV3-1/TRBV3-2	TRBJ2-1	TGTGCCAGCAGCCGAGATACTCGACAGCCCCCTTACAATGAGCAGTTCTTC	CASSRDTRQPPYNEQFF
.	once	TRBV11-2	TRBJ2-7	TGTGCCAGCAGCTTCAGGGGAGGGGGGGCCGGCGAGCAGTACTTC	CASSFRGGGAGEQYF
TRBD1	.	TRBV4-2	TRBJ2-1	TGTGCCAGCAGCCAAGGAGGGGGCCCTGGTTCCTACAATGAGCAGTTCTTC	CASSQGGGPGSYNEQFF
TRBD2	.	TRBV5-1	TRBJ2-1	TGCGCCAGCAGCTTATCTAGCGGGGGGATTAGCTCCTACAATGAGCAGTTCTTC	CASSLSSGGISSYNEQFF
TRBD1	once	TRBV15	TRBJ1-1	TGTGCCACCAGCACCCTGTCAGGGGGTGGAACTGAAGCTTTCTTT	CATSTLSGGGTEAFF
TRBD2	.	TRBV6-6	TRBJ2-3	TGTGCCAGCAGTCCGCCACTAGCGGAGCACACAGATACGCAGTATTTT	CASSPPLAEHTDTQYF
.	.	TRBV13	TRBJ2-5	TGTGCCAGCAGCTCCACTATGGGGGCCGGGGAGACCCAGTACTTC	CASSSTMGAGETQYF
.	.	TRBV6-5	TRBJ2-1	TGTGCCAGCTCGATAAGGGGCGCCTACAATGAGCAGTTCTTC	CASSIRGAYNEQFF
TRBD2	.	TRBV2	TRBJ2-1	TGTGCCAGCAGGGCGACTAGCAGCTCCTACAATGAGCAGTTCTTC	CASRATSSSYNEQFF
.	.	TRBV29-1	TRBJ1-2	TGCAGCGTTGATTTCGGGCAGGGCTATGGCTACACCTTC	CSVDFGQGYGYTF